A selection of T cell receptor beta chains follows, all from one sample in a study of blood T cell repertoires in COVID-19. This table comes from immunoSEQ multiplex PCR, and its TCRdb copy is limited to in-frame clones, with some not included. Here the sample spans around 160,000 clones, roughly 90% being singletons. Sequencing was performed on peripheral blood. Receptor source: a human donor in a cohort sampled during active COVID-19. CDR3s include the opening cysteine and the closing phenylalanine or tryptophan. Clone sizes are given selectively: once, few, many, or a class where the clone is expanded.

clone_size: NA; v_call: TRBV7-2; j_call: TRBJ2-1; cdr3_aa: CASTQNRVNEQFF
clone_size: NA; v_call: TRBV5-1; j_call: TRBJ2-5; cdr3_aa: CASSLPQGLASETQYF
clone_size: NA; v_call: TRBV28; j_call: TRBJ2-6; cdr3_aa: CATLNVLTF
clone_size: NA; v_call: TRBV10-3; j_call: TRBJ2-1; cdr3_aa: CAISERTGAYNEQFF
clone_size: NA; v_call: TRBV10-3; j_call: TRBJ1-2; cdr3_aa: CAISDPGTGPKTGYTF
clone_size: NA; v_call: TRBV5-4; j_call: TRBJ2-2; cdr3_aa: CASSLYSLNTGELFF
clone_size: NA; v_call: TRBV4-3; j_call: TRBJ2-1; cdr3_aa: CASSQDYGVTGSPYNEQFF
clone_size: NA; v_call: TRBV5-1; j_call: TRBJ1-4; cdr3_aa: CASSERTTGLEKLFF
clone_size: NA; v_call: TRBV25-1; j_call: TRBJ2-5; cdr3_aa: CASSDPTGEETQYF
clone_size: NA; v_call: TRBV6-6; j_call: TRBJ2-1; cdr3_aa: CASSYQGRGPYNEQFF
clone_size: NA; v_call: TRBV19; j_call: TRBJ2-3; cdr3_aa: CASSPSGGGTDTQYF
clone_size: NA; v_call: TRBV7-8; j_call: TRBJ1-4; cdr3_aa: CASSSQGVGKEKLFF
clone_size: NA; v_call: TRBV7-3; j_call: TRBJ1-1; cdr3_aa: CASSLKPPTGRAMNTEAFF
clone_size: few; v_call: TRBV7-2; j_call: TRBJ2-7; cdr3_aa: CASSSPGDAYEQYF
clone_size: NA; v_call: TRBV19; j_call: TRBJ2-7; cdr3_aa: CASSLQGIEAYEQYF
clone_size: NA; v_call: TRBV7-2; j_call: TRBJ1-3; cdr3_aa: CASSFSRQSSGNTIYF
clone_size: few; v_call: TRBV19; j_call: TRBJ2-7; cdr3_aa: CASSGQTSSYEQYF
clone_size: NA; v_call: TRBV9; j_call: TRBJ2-3; cdr3_aa: CASSVGTSGMTDTQYF
clone_size: NA; v_call: TRBV28; j_call: TRBJ1-4; cdr3_aa: CASSSSGTGGEKLFF
clone_size: NA; v_call: TRBV5-6; j_call: TRBJ2-1; cdr3_aa: CASSARWDEQFF
clone_size: NA; v_call: TRBV5-1; j_call: TRBJ1-4; cdr3_aa: CASSLVFRQATNEKLFF
clone_size: NA; v_call: TRBV11-2; j_call: TRBJ2-5; cdr3_aa: CASSLELTPAQYF